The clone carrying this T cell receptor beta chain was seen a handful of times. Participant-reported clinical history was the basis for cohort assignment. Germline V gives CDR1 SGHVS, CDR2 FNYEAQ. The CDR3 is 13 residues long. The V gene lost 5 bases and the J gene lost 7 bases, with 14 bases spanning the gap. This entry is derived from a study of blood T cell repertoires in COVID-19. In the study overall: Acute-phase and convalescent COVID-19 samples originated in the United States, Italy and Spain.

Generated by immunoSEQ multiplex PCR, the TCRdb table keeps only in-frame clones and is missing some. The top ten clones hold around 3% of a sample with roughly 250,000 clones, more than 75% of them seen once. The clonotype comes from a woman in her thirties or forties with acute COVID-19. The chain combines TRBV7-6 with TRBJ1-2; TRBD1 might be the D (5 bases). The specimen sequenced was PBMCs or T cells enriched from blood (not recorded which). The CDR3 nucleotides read TGTGCCAGCAGCCTAATAGGGGTAAGTGGCTACACCTTC. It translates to CASSLIGVSGYTF.